The 4 T cell receptor beta chains listed next were all sequenced from one sample in a study of blood T cell repertoires in COVID-19. TCRdb's table, derived via immunoSEQ multiplex PCR, lists solely in-frame clones and lacks some. The sample shows tens of thousands of clones, 70% to 85% of them seen only once. The sample was peripheral blood. The receptors originated from a human donor in a cohort sampled during active COVID-19.

The chain joins TRBV28 to TRBJ1-2, with 9 bases matching TRBD1. The V gene's germline CDR1 is MDHEN and CDR2 SYDVKM. This CDR3 is 15 amino acids long. V shed 6 bases, J shed 6 bases, and the junction held 11 bases outside the gene matches. This CDR3 is CASRTPGTGRDGYTF. As DNA, the CDR3 is TGTGCCAGCAGGACCCCCGGGACAGGGAGGGATGGCTACACCTTC.

The chain is built from TRBV12-5 and TRBJ1-1; TRBD1 matches at 8 bases. The CDR3 is 19 amino acids. The trim removed 2 bases at V and 1 base at J, leaving 15 bases unmatched. CDR1 and CDR2 from the germline V gene are LGHNT and FRNRAP. The CDR3 region is CASGLRSTGAPVWNTEAFF. Written as DNA, the CDR3 is TGTGCTAGTGGTTTGCGGTCGACAGGGGCGCCGGTTTGGAACACTGAAGCTTTCTTT.

The J gene is TRBJ2-7, the V gene TRBV10-1, with a weak D call TRBD2 (5 bases). The V end was cut by 5 bases, the J end by 2 bases, with 7 bases between. This CDR3 is 12 amino acids long. Germline CDR1 and CDR2: WNHNN and SYGVQD (reference sequence). The CDR3, as DNA: TGCGCCAGCAGTTCCGGGACCTACGAGCAGTACTTC. It specifies CASSSGTYEQYF.

This clone was seen a few times. V gene TRBV28 combines with J gene TRBJ1-2, with 7 bases aligning to TRBD1. The CDR3 loop spans 14 amino acids. Germline CDR1 reads MDHEN; CDR2 reads SYDVKM. V was clipped by 4 bases and J by 7 bases; unmatched bases: 9. DNA for the CDR3: TGTGCCAGCAGTTCTAGTCGACAGGGTCGTGGCTACACCTTC. This translates into CASSSSRQGRGYTF.